Sequencing of this T cell receptor (beta chain) was carried out in a study of T cells in Graves' hyperthyroidism and ophthalmopathy (dated by TCRdb to the late 2010s). With regard to the full study: Peripheral blood was collected at initial diagnosis, before any treatment. Whether ophthalmopathy could be predicted prospectively was tested in an independent validation cohort made up of about 18 hyperthyroidism patients plus 17 patients who later progressed to ophthalmopathy. In about 6 Graves' hyperthyroidism patients, the study also compared T-cell repertoires from thyroid tissue with T-cell repertoires from blood. After sampling, hyperthyroidism patients received methimazole starting at 30 mg daily, and ophthalmopathy patients received high-dose intravenous methylprednisolone. TCR Vbeta CDR3 sequencing of approximately 140 peripheral blood samples (over 40 ophthalmopathy, over 70 hyperthyroidism and some 17 progressor patients) is reported in the paper. The 100 discovery patients were randomly split 7:3 into training and test sets. A discovery cohort of about 100 patients, about 44 with Graves' ophthalmopathy and 57 with stable Graves' hyperthyroidism, was used to find distinguishing TCR V-J signatures. The paper as a whole reports these results and caveats: Most expanded thyroid clonotypes (frequency above 0.001) were also detected in blood, a finding suggesting that blood repertoires may reflect thyroid immune responses. In validation, the model predicted progression to ophthalmopathy a median of roughly 6.5 months before onset, with about 67% sensitivity and about 72% specificity. Ophthalmopathy was separated from stable hyperthyroidism by a 13 V-J signature model, with over 85% sensitivity and about 81% specificity obtained in cross-validation and 80%/75% obtained in testing. No statistical method was used to set the sample size in advance, and investigators knew the group allocation.

Moderately to severely active disease, a Clinical Activity Score of at least 3, a NOSPECS grade of at least 4, and a duration under 3 months were present in ophthalmopathy patients. The study excluded patients with uncontrolled infections, other autoimmune diseases, pregnancy or lactation. Diagnoses were established on the basis of clinical symptoms, serum thyroxine and TRAb, thyroid ultrasound, and orbital computed tomography. PBMCs were separated from 8 to 10 ml of fresh peripheral blood using Ficoll-Paque density gradient centrifugation. Total RNA was extracted using Trizol reagent, and RNA quality was assessed on an Agilent 2100 Bioanalyzer. Only a few counts were recorded for this clonotype. Its antigen remains undetermined. No base-level quality is on record; no much larger clone is a single base apart. The CDR3 measures 12 amino acids from cysteine to phenylalanine. CDR3 DNA is the only sequence kept; it has 36 bases, read in frame from the first base. The V and J ends are trimmed by 6 bases and 7 bases, leaving 9 bases between them. According to the germline V gene, CDR1 reads MNHEY and CDR2 reads SVGEGT.

Amplification of TCR beta CDR3 regions was carried out from RNA transcripts. The TCR CDR3 was subjected to a first round of RT-PCR using the HTBI primer set and the Qiagen OneStep RT-PCR kit. Libraries were constructed in a second round of multiplex PCR, after which size selection and purification were carried out. Sequencing of the libraries was done on an Illumina HiSeq2000 using paired-end 100 bp reads. Per the source publication's procedure: Raw data were processed with SOAPnuke, discarding reads with adapters, uncalled bases, mean Phred below 15, or no exact constant-primer or identifier match. High-quality paired reads were merged using COPE v1.2.5, and each unique nucleotide sequence was defined as a clonotype. MiTCR v1.1 was used to align clonotypes to the IMGT TRBV, TRBD and TRBJ reference segments. The analysis included only V-J combinations with a frequency above 0.0001, which together covered 99% to 99.2% of the repertoires. The TCS score was defined as F50 (clonal expansion) divided by E x V (chaos), with BLOSUM62-based TCRdist calculated between CDR3 peptides within each V-J. Welch's t-statistics and random forest reduced roughly 540 V-J features to about 13, which were used in a naive Bayes classifier (R e1071). TCRdb applied fastp at Q25 and MiXCR to the public reads, then kept only in-frame beta chains. Here each entry gathers all rows of one CDR3 protein and keeps the most common genes and DNA. TCRdb's processing, not the study's, gives the V and J calls here. Recorded for this sample are approximately 690,000 distinct CDR3 sequences; about 14% of them occurred a single time. About an eighth of the sample is held by the ten biggest clonotypes.

The V and J genes are TRBV6-2 or TRBV6-3 and TRBJ2-2; D gene: possibly TRBD1, on 5 matching bases. Sequences were obtained from blood. The TCR was taken from a woman aged 45-60 years with Graves' ophthalmopathy. The CDR3 has the sequence CASSVQGGELFF. The nucleotide sequence is given as TGTGCCAGCAGCGTCCAGGGCGGGGAGCTGTTTTTT.